This TCR beta chain was sequenced in a study of blood T cell repertoires in COVID-19. Produced via immunoSEQ multiplex PCR; TCRdb's table is partial and in-frame only. The sample holds fewer than 400,000 clones, under 90% seen once. The CDR3 loop spans 13 amino acids. V lost 3 bases to trimming and J lost 7 bases, with 10 bases between them. Germline loops: CDR1 SGHVS, CDR2 FNYEAQ. The rearrangement joins TRBV7-6 to TRBJ2-1, with a possible D match to TRBD2 (6 bases). The source material was peripheral blood. The receptor was isolated from a woman aged 25 to 39 with COVID-19, enrolled during active disease. The CDR3 nucleotides read TGTGCCAGCAGCTTGGGGGGTAGGAATGAGCAGTTCTTC. Its translation is CASSLGGRNEQFF.